Listed here are 2 T cell receptor beta chains from one sample, sequenced in a study of T cells in Graves' hyperthyroidism and ophthalmopathy. Authors of the study amplified TCR beta CDR3 regions from RNA transcripts. HTBI primers drove first-round RT-PCR of the TCR CDR3. TCRdb used MiXCR to reprocess the multiplex PCR reads, holding one entry per CDR3 protein. The table lists about 500,000 distinct CDR3 sequences, around 43% of them singletons. The source material was peripheral blood or thyroid tissue (not recorded which). These TCRs come from an adult woman with Graves' disease, either hyperthyroidism or ophthalmopathy (not recorded which).

CDR3 protein: CAISAGGGPGELFF. The DNA for the CDR3 is TGTGCCATCAGTGCCGGGGGAGGGCCCGGGGAGCTGTTTTTT. V is TRBV10-3 and J is TRBJ2-2; 7 positions match TRBD2. The CDR3 extends over 14 amino acids. The V gene end was trimmed by 4 bases and the J gene end by 6 bases; junction bases not matched to a gene: 5. The germline gives CDR1 ENHRY, CDR2 SYGVKD.

V and J are TRBV24-1 and TRBJ1-5, with TRBD1 as a possible D gene (6 bases). The V and J ends lost 2 bases and 7 bases respectively, with 14 bases between them. This CDR3 has 15 amino acids. Per the germline V gene, CDR1 is KGHDR and CDR2 is SFDVKD. The chain's CDR3 is CATSDSPGGGQPQHF. The DNA of the CDR3 is TGTGCCACCAGTGATTCCCCGGGGGGCGGGCAGCCCCAGCATTTT.